This T cell receptor beta chain was recorded in a study of technical replicates of blood from a handful of donors. Looked up from germline, CDR1 is MNHNS and CDR2 is SASEGT. V lost 1 base and J 6 bases, leaving 13 bases between the germline ends. The CDR3 length is 14 residues. Repertoires were generated with immunoSEQ multiplex PCR, while TCRdb's copy carries only in-frame clones and drops some. This sample carries around 100,000 clones, 90% to 97% of them seen once, and the ten largest clones take 0.3% to 0.45%. The receptor comes from a human donor in good health. The genes are TRBV6-1 and TRBJ2-7; a weak D match, TRBD1 (5 bases). The sample comprised T cells isolated from PBMCs. The CDR3 spells CASSEVAGMREQYF. The CDR3, as DNA: TGTGCCAGCAGTGAAGTTGCAGGGATGCGCGAGCAGTACTTC.